These 17 T cell receptor beta chains share one sample of origin, sequenced in a study of CD8 T cells in ankylosing spondylitis. MiXCR, run by TCRdb on the 5' RACE reads, gives a single entry per CDR3 protein. Altogether over 450,000 distinct CDR3 sequences are present, about 13% being singletons, with the ten largest covering approximately 6.3%. Study-level points and caveats: Within ankylosing spondylitis blood, a TCR beta motif made up of eight highly homologous variants appeared to be characteristic.

Their antigens remain unidentified. The sequencing sample was made of blood, either unsorted or a sorted T cell fraction (not recorded which). The receptors shown here come from a male donor with ankylosing spondylitis.

This clonotype came up many times. This chain's CDR3 is CASSLQGYGSYTF. The CDR3 coding sequence is TGTGCCAGCAGTTTACAGGGATATGGGAGCTACACCTTC. This rearrangement joins TRBV12-3 or TRBV12-4 to TRBJ1-2, with TRBD1 as a possible D gene (5 bases). V was trimmed by 2 bases and J by 9 bases, leaving 13 bases between them. This CDR3 is built from 13 residues.

Comment on this clonotype: One junction end does not reproduce the germline sequence, and a read error may be involved. The V and J genes are TRBV20-1 and TRBJ1-6; 8 bases match TRBD1. The CDR3 spans 13 residues. Germline V CDR1 and CDR2: DFQATT, SNEGSKA (reference sequence). The CDR3 loop reads CSGRQGINSPLHF. CDR3 DNA: TGCAGTGGTAGACAGGGGATTAATTCACCCCTCCACTTT.

This rearrangement joins TRBV11-2 to TRBJ2-1; 7 bases are a match to TRBD1. Germline CDR1 reads SGHAT; CDR2 reads FQNNGV. This CDR3 comprises 18 residues. J was trimmed by 1 base and V by 4 bases; bases with no gene match: 13. The CDR3 DNA is TGTGCCAGCAGCTCCCCAGGGTGGACCAGGGGGTCCTACAATGAGCAGTTCTTC. Translation: CASSSPGWTRGSYNEQFF.

This rearrangement joins TRBV5-1 to TRBJ2-1, with unresolved D. V was pared by 7 bases and J by 6 bases, with 14 bases between. Germline CDR1 and CDR2: SGHRS and YFSETQ. The CDR3 spans 13 residues. This CDR3 is CASSTSPSNEQFF. The DNA for the CDR3 is TGCGCCAGCTCTACTTCCCCAAGCAATGAGCAGTTCTTC.

The CDR3 reads CAISETGGGQETQYF. DNA for the CDR3: TGTGCCATCAGTGAGACAGGGGGGGGACAAGAGACCCAGTACTTC. The chain uses TRBV10-3 and TRBJ2-5, with D possibly being TRBD1 (8 bases). Trimming pared 2 bases from V and 2 bases from J, leaving 12 bases between. This CDR3 is built from 15 residues. CDR1 is ENHRY and CDR2 is SYGVKD in the germline V gene.

This clonotype has more than one count but fewer than ten. V and J are TRBV15 and TRBJ2-2; 8 nucleotides align to TRBD1. The J segment lost 4 bases and the V segment lost 5 bases, leaving 12 bases of the junction unmatched. The CDR3 covers 17 residues. Germline loops: CDR1 LNHNV, CDR2 YYDKDF (reference sequence). In DNA, the CDR3 is TGTGCCACCAGCCCGTCTCTAGGACAGGGACCCACCGGGGAGCTGTTTTTT. It encodes CATSPSLGQGPTGELFF.

The chain is built from TRBV28 and TRBJ1-2; D remains ambiguous. Germline loops: CDR1 MDHEN, CDR2 SYDVKM. CDR3 length equals 13 residues. The ends were cut back, 5 bases at V and 7 bases at J, with 14 bases in the middle. Here the CDR3 DNA reads TGTGCCAGCAGTCAGGTGGGGTTCTCTGGCTACACCTTC. Amino acids: CASSQVGFSGYTF.

CDR3 bases: TGTGCCAGCAGCCAAGCGACAGAAACTGAAGCTTTCTTT. It translates to CASSQATETEAFF. The genes are TRBV14 and TRBJ1-1, with D maybe TRBD1 (5 bases). This CDR3 comprises 13 residues. Trimming removed 1 base from V and 5 bases from J, with 8 bases in between. The germline gives CDR1 SGHDN, CDR2 FVKESK. The full variable domain, in which reference TRBV14 and TRBJ1-1 provide the parts outside the CDR3, is EAGVTQFPSHSVIEKGQTVTLRCDPISGHDNLYWYRRVMGKEIKFLLHFVKESKQDESGMPNNRFLAERTGGTYSTLKVQPAELEDSGVYFCASSQATETEAFFGQGTRLTVV.

Many counts were recorded for this clonotype. The chain has TRBV12-3 or TRBV12-4 and TRBJ2-1; possible D gene TRBD2, 5 bases. The CDR3 has 15 amino acids. V shed 1 base and J shed 0 bases, with 7 bases lying between them. The CDR3: CASSLGENSYNEQFF. The CDR3 DNA sequence: TGTGCCAGCAGTTTAGGGGAGAACTCCTACAATGAGCAGTTCTTC.

This clonotype was observed at least ten times. The rearrangement uses TRBV5-1 and TRBJ1-1; 7 bases match TRBD1. The CDR3 contains 14 residues. In germline, CDR1 is SGHRS, CDR2 YFSETQ. The J segment lost 2 bases and the V segment lost 3 bases, leaving 4 bases of the junction unmatched. This CDR3 reads CASSSTGDNTEAFF. The DNA for the CDR3 is TGCGCCAGCAGCTCTACAGGGGACAACACTGAAGCTTTCTTT.

This sequence joins TRBV11-2 and TRBJ2-1, with D maybe TRBD2 (6 bases). The CDR3 loop spans 17 amino acids. Deletions cut 4 bases from V and 1 base from J, with 17 bases between. Looked up from germline, CDR1 is SGHAT and CDR2 is FQNNGV. CDR3 DNA sequence: TGTGCCAGCAGCTGGAGGGCTTTATCCGGGTCCTACAATGAGCAGTTCTTC. Amino acid sequence: CASSWRALSGSYNEQFF.

The chain is built from TRBV2 and TRBJ1-5, with D hard to call. Per germline, CDR1 SNHLY and CDR2 FYNNEI. V lost 1 base, J lost 10 bases, and 11 bases lay in between. The CDR3 sequence is 13 residues long. The CDR3 DNA reads TGTGCCAGCAGTGAAGGGCAGTCGCGACCCCAGCATTTT. The encoded protein is CASSEGQSRPQHF.

This clonotype turned up a few times. V and J are TRBV12-3 or TRBV12-4 and TRBJ1-6; the match to TRBD1 covers 7 bases. The ends lost 2 bases at V and 8 bases at J; junction bases unmatched: 9. The CDR3 has 16 residues. CDR3 region: CASSLRGRGSDSPLHF. The CDR3 coding sequence is TGTGCCAGCAGTTTAAGGGGCAGGGGGTCGGATTCACCCCTCCACTTT.

The chain has TRBV25-1 and TRBJ1-1; 7 bases are a match to TRBD1. The V segment lost 4 bases and the J segment 4 bases; nucleotides outside the gene matches: 9. Germline V gives CDR1 MGHDK, CDR2 SYGVNS. This CDR3 region has 15 residues. CDR3 in DNA: TGTGCCAGCAGTGGAAGGGGGCGAGGTGTCACTGAAGCTTTCTTT. Translated: CASSGRGRGVTEAFF.

The chain is built from TRBV3-1 and TRBJ2-1; 7 nucleotides agree with TRBD2. J was trimmed by 7 bases and V by 1 base; bases with no gene match: 4. Per the germline V gene, CDR1 is LGHDT and CDR2 is YNNKEL (reference sequence). CDR3 length: 14 amino acids. CDR3 sequence: CASSQVLAVNEQFF. The CDR3 region has the DNA TGTGCCAGCAGCCAAGTGCTAGCGGTGAATGAGCAGTTCTTC.

This clonotype was counted only a few times. The genes are TRBV12-3 or TRBV12-4 and TRBJ1-1; tentative D call: TRBD1 (5 bases). This CDR3 region has 13 residues. V was trimmed by 3 bases and J by 8 bases, leaving 13 bases between them. The CDR3 region is CASSLVQQAEAFF. The CDR3 DNA follows: TGTGCCAGCAGTTTGGTTCAACAGGCGGAAGCTTTCTTT.

This clonotype was counted a few times. The chain carries TRBV11-2 and TRBJ2-7; no reliable D call. The CDR3 is made up of 12 amino acids. V gave up 2 bases and J gave up 4 bases, with 6 bases separating them. Looked up from germline, CDR1 is SGHAT and CDR2 is FQNNGV. Here the CDR3 reads CASSLSPYEQYV. CDR3 in DNA: TGTGCCAGCAGCTTATCGCCGTACGAGCAGTACGTC.